By frequency in the sample, the clone carrying this T cell receptor (beta chain) is medium-sized. Its antigen remains unknown. The data belong to a study of neurological immune-mediated disorders. Study results and caveats: Across subjects, expanded clones had no CDR3 amino acid sequences in common, pointing to private repertoires in all groups. The most TCR clonal expansion was seen in HTLV-1-associated myelopathy, whereas the least was seen in multiple sclerosis, below the level in healthy controls.

Sorted libraries were made with approximately 920,000 CD4+ or CD8+ T cells. The authors produced cDNA by 5'RACE using 10-nucleotide random UMIs. TCRdb recomputed calls from the 5' RACE reads with MiXCR, one row per CDR3 protein. This table has about 19,000 distinct CDR3 sequences, approximately 7.3% appearing once. The sequence was obtained from a woman aged 25-40 years with HTLV-1-associated myelopathy (HAM/TSP). Sequenced input: CD8+ T cells from blood.

DNA for the CDR3: TGCAGTGCTAGGAACCCACGAAATGAGCAGTTCTTC. The encoded protein is CSARNPRNEQFF. The V gene is TRBV20-1, the J gene TRBJ2-1, with D uncertain. Germline values: CDR1 DFQATT, CDR2 SNEGSKA (reference sequence). Trimming took 3 bases from V and 7 from J, leaving 10 bases between them. The CDR3 loop spans 12 amino acids.